These 21 T cell receptor beta chains originate from one sample sequenced in a study of radiotherapy plus CTLA-4 blockade in lung cancer. The protocol was immunoSEQ multiplex PCR, while the TCRdb copy is restricted to in-frame clones and leaves out a portion. The sample lists about 49,000 clones, around 69% occurring once. The material sequenced was peripheral blood, taken from a patient treated with radiotherapy plus ipilimumab. These TCRs come from a human donor with non-small cell lung cancer who had stable disease on radiotherapy plus ipilimumab.

The chain links TRBV2 to TRBJ1-1, with no clear D. Trimming took 6 bases from V and 2 from J, leaving 10 bases between them. Germline CDR1 SNHLY, CDR2 FYNNEI. The CDR3 runs to 13 residues. In DNA form, the CDR3 reads TGTGCCAGCAGCATCGCATTTAACACTGAAGCTTTCTTT. Translation gives CASSIAFNTEAFF.

This clone was counted between two and nine times. The V call is TRBV19, the J call TRBJ1-5; D uncertain. Per the germline V gene, CDR1 is LNHDA and CDR2 is SQIVND (reference sequence). CDR3 length equals 15 residues. V was pared by 4 bases and J by 3 bases, with 13 bases between. The CDR3 sequence: CASSRGRNSNQPQHF. The CDR3 bases are TGTGCCAGTAGTAGGGGTCGGAACTCCAATCAGCCCCAGCATTTT. Based on the CDR3 plus reference TRBV19 and TRBJ1-5, the full variable domain is DGGITQSPKYLFRKEGQNVTLSCEQNLNHDAMYWYRQDPGQGLRLIYYSQIVNDFQKGDIAEGYSVSREKKESFPLTVTSAQKNPTAFYLCASSRGRNSNQPQHFGDGTRLSIL.

The chain links TRBV14 to TRBJ2-4, with unresolved D. The V end was cut by 0 bases, the J end by 8 bases, with 11 bases between. CDR1 and CDR2 from the germline V gene are SGHDN and FVKESK. The CDR3 totals 14 residues. The CDR3 nucleotides read TGTGCCAGCAGCCAAGATACTGGCGGAGACATTCAGTACTTC. Protein: CASSQDTGGDIQYF.

V gene TRBV11-2 combines with J gene TRBJ1-2, with TRBD1 matching 7 bases. The V and J ends lost 4 bases and 4 bases, in that order; junction bases with no gene match: 9. The CDR3 totals 15 residues. From germline, CDR1 is SGHAT and CDR2 FQNNGV. This CDR3 is CASSSLRQGVYGYTF. In DNA form, the CDR3 reads TGTGCCAGCAGCTCCCTTAGACAGGGTGTCTATGGCTACACCTTC.

The chain carries TRBV7-9 and TRBJ1-5; D remains ambiguous. The CDR3 is 15 amino acids. V was shortened by 2 bases and J by 0 bases, with 8 bases between the two germline ends. Germline V gene data show CDR1 as SEHNR and CDR2 as FQNEAQ (reference sequence). The CDR3 region is CASSLTEGSNQPQHF. CDR3 DNA sequence: TGTGCCAGCAGCTTAACGGAGGGTAGCAATCAGCCCCAGCATTTT.

The gene calls are TRBV10-1 and TRBJ2-5, with D unresolved. Per the germline V gene, CDR1 is WNHNN and CDR2 is SYGVQD (reference sequence). Trimming took 2 bases from V and 1 from J, leaving 8 bases between them. This CDR3 has 14 residues. CDR3 sequence: CASSEGGIQETQYF. DNA of the CDR3: TGCGCCAGCAGTGAGGGTGGGATCCAAGAGACCCAGTACTTC.

V is TRBV11-2 and J is TRBJ2-6, with D unclear. The length of the CDR3 is 13 residues. Trimming pared 3 bases from V and 1 base from J, leaving 1 base between. Germline V gene sequence: CDR1 SGHAT, CDR2 FQNNGV. CDR3 DNA: TGTGCCAGCAGCTTTTCTGGGGCCAACGTCCTGACTTTC. Its protein product is CASSFSGANVLTF.

The V and J genes are TRBV2 and TRBJ1-2; 9 nucleotides line up with TRBD1. The junction had 3 bases not matched to a gene; V was cut back by 6 bases and J by 1 base. The V gene's germline CDR1 is SNHLY and CDR2 FYNNEI. CDR3 length equals 14 residues. CDR3 DNA: TGTGCCAGCAGCCTGGGACAGGGTAACTATGGCTACACCTTC. Amino acid sequence: CASSLGQGNYGYTF.

V usage is TRBV5-4 and J usage is TRBJ1-6, with TRBD1 matching 8 bases. The CDR3 has 16 amino acids. Germline-derived CDR1 and CDR2 are SGHNT and YYREEE (reference sequence). V shed 4 bases and J 10 bases; nucleotides not matched to a gene: 13. This chain's CDR3 is CASSPTLTGGGSPLHF. The CDR3 bases are TGTGCCAGCAGCCCGACCTTAACAGGGGGAGGGTCACCCCTCCACTTT.

The chain is built from TRBV13 and TRBJ1-3; the D is unclear. This CDR3 contains 14 residues. V lost 5 bases, J lost 0 bases, and 8 bases lay in between. The germline V gene encodes CDR1 PRHDT and CDR2 FYEKMQ (reference sequence). The CDR3 DNA reads TGTGCCAGCAGCGTAGTAAACTCTGGAAACACCATATATTTT. This encodes CASSVVNSGNTIYF.

The chain joins TRBV5-5 to TRBJ1-5; the match to TRBD1 covers 10 bases. Germline-derived CDR1 and CDR2 are SGHKS and YYEKEE (reference sequence). The J segment lost 4 bases and the V segment lost 1 base, leaving 8 bases of the junction unmatched. This CDR3 has 17 residues. CDR3 residues: CASSLFPGTGVNQPQHF. The DNA of the CDR3 is TGTGCCAGCAGCTTGTTCCCCGGGACAGGGGTTAATCAGCCCCAGCATTTT.

In the case of this clone: This specimen includes other DNA sequences encoding the same CDR3. This chain joins TRBV2 and TRBJ1-5, with D unresolved. The CDR3 consists of 14 residues. Germline assignment: CDR1 SNHLY and CDR2 FYNNEI. The V gene lost 2 bases and the J gene lost 2 bases, with 7 bases spanning the gap. The CDR3 DNA sequence: TGTGCCAGCAGTGAATGGGGAGGCAATCAGCCCCAGCATTTT. This translates into CASSEWGGNQPQHF.

This sequence joins TRBV7-2 and TRBJ1-6; 7 bases fit TRBD1. The V segment lost 7 bases and the J segment 0 bases; nucleotides outside the gene matches: 6. Germline V CDR1 and CDR2: SGHTA, FQGNSA. The CDR3 has 16 amino acids. As DNA, the CDR3 is TGTGCCAGCACCAACAGGGGTAGCTCCTATAATTCACCCCTCCACTTT. As protein: CASTNRGSSYNSPLHF.

This clone showed up just a few times. The chain employs TRBV27 and TRBJ1-6; 7 nucleotides match TRBD1. The CDR3 length is 18 residues. With V trimmed by 5 bases and J by 0 bases, 10 bases remained unmatched. CDR1 and CDR2 (germline): MNHEY, SMNVEV (reference sequence). The DNA for the CDR3 is TGTGCCAGCAGTCCCCGGACAGGCTTGAGCTCCTATAATTCACCCCTCCACTTT. Translated: CASSPRTGLSSYNSPLHF.

The V and J genes are TRBV28 and TRBJ2-2; D may be TRBD1 (5 bases). Germline V lookup: CDR1 MDHEN, CDR2 SYDVKM. The ends were cut back, 4 bases at V and 3 bases at J, with 12 bases in the middle. The CDR3 runs 15 residues. The CDR3 DNA is TGTGCCAGCAGTTCCATCCGGACATACACCGGGGAGCTGTTTTTT. Translated: CASSSIRTYTGELFF.

The chain joins TRBV11-2 to TRBJ2-7; D gene unclear. This CDR3 contains 11 residues. V lost 3 bases and J 6 bases, leaving 6 bases between the germline ends. CDR1 is SGHAT, CDR2 FQNNGV, per germline. The CDR3 nucleotides are TGTGCCAGCAGCTTGTGGGGCGAGCAGTACTTC. Protein product: CASSLWGEQYF.

This chain's CDR3 is CASSSYTEAFF. DNA of the CDR3: TGTGCCAGCAGCTCCTACACTGAAGCTTTCTTT. The gene calls are TRBV2 and TRBJ1-1; D remains ambiguous. Germline CDR1 reads SNHLY; CDR2 reads FYNNEI. V was cut by 6 bases and J by 3 bases, with 5 bases left in between. This CDR3 spans 11 amino acids. Drawing the rest from reference TRBV2 and TRBJ1-1, the complete variable domain is EPEVTQTPSHQVTQMGQEVILRCVPISNHLYFYWYRQILGQKVEFLVSFYNNEISEKSEIFDDQFSVERPDGSNFTLKIRSTKLEDSAMYFCASSSYTEAFFGQGTRLTVV.

V and J are TRBV28 and TRBJ1-6; D is uncertain. The germline CDR1 and CDR2 sequences are MDHEN and SYDVKM. The CDR3 runs to 13 residues. The V and J ends lost 10 bases and 7 bases respectively, with 14 bases between them. DNA of the CDR3: TGTGCCATCGGCCCTACCCAAAATTCACCCCTCCACTTT. Translation gives CAIGPTQNSPLHF.

The chain employs TRBV5-1 and TRBJ1-1; no clear D. V was clipped by 4 bases and J by 0 bases, with 7 bases between them. The CDR3 consists of 13 residues. Germline assignment: CDR1 SGHRS and CDR2 YFSETQ. DNA for the CDR3: TGCGCCAGCAGCGGGATGGTGAACACTGAAGCTTTCTTT. Amino acid sequence: CASSGMVNTEAFF.

The chain combines TRBV19 with TRBJ1-5; D perhaps matches TRBD1 (6 bases). This CDR3 is 15 amino acids long. Germline-derived CDR1 and CDR2 are LNHDA and SQIVND (reference sequence). The V end lost 4 bases, the J end lost 5 bases, and 15 bases lay between the germline ends. The CDR3 coding sequence is TGTGCCAGTAGTAGGGAGAACAGGGTCGATCAGCCCCAGCATTTT. Amino acids: CASSRENRVDQPQHF. The variable domain in full, with the rest retrieved from reference TRBV19 and TRBJ1-5, is DGGITQSPKYLFRKEGQNVTLSCEQNLNHDAMYWYRQDPGQGLRLIYYSQIVNDFQKGDIAEGYSVSREKKESFPLTVTSAQKNPTAFYLCASSRENRVDQPQHFGDGTRLSIL.

The chain is built from TRBV7-2 and TRBJ2-4, with 9 bases identical to TRBD2. V lost 7 bases to trimming and J lost 6 bases; unmatched junction nucleotides: 10. The germline CDR1 and CDR2 sequences are SGHTA and FQGNSA. The CDR3 has 15 residues. The CDR3 region has the DNA TGTGCCAGCAACTCCGGCGGGGGGGTGCTAAACATTCAGTACTTC. It specifies CASNSGGGVLNIQYF.